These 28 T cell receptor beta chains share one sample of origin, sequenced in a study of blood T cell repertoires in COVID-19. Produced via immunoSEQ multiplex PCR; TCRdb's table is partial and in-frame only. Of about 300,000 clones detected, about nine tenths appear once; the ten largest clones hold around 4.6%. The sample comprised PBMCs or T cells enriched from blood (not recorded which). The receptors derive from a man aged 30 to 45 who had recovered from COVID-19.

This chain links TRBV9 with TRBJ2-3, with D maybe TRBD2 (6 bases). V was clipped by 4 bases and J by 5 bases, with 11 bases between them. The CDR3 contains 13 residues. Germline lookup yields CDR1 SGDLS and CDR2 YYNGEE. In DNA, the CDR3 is TGTGCCAGCAGCCGACTAGATGTAGATACGCAGTATTTT. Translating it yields CASSRLDVDTQYF.

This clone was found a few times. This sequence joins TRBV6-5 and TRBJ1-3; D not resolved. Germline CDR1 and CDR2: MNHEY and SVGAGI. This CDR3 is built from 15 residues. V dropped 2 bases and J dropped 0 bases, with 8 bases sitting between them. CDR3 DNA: TGTGCCAGCAGTTACGGGCCGAGCTCTGGAAACACCATATATTTT. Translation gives CASSYGPSSGNTIYF.

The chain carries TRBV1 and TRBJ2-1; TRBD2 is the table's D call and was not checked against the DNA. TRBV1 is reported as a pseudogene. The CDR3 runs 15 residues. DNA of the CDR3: TGCACCAGCAGCCCGCGGACTCGACCTTACAATGAGCAGTTCTTC. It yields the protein CTSSPRTRPYNEQFF.

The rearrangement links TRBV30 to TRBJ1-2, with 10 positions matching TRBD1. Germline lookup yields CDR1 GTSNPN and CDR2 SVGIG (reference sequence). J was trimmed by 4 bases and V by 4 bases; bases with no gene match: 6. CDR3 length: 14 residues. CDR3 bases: TGTGCCTGGACCGGGACAGGGGCCTCCTATGGCTACACCTTC. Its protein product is CAWTGTGASYGYTF.

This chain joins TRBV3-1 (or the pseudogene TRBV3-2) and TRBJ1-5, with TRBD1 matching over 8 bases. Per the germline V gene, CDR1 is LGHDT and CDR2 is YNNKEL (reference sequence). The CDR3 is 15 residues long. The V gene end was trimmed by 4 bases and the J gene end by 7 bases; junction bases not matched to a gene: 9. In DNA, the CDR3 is TGTGCCAGCAGCCCTAGCCAGGGGGCCGTGCAGCCCCAGCATTTT. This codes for CASSPSQGAVQPQHF.

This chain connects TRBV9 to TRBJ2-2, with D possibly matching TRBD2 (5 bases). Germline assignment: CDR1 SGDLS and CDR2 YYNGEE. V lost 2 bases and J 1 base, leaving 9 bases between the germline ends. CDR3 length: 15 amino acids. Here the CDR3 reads CASSVWTGNTGELFF. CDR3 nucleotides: TGTGCCAGCAGCGTTTGGACTGGGAACACCGGGGAGCTGTTTTTT.

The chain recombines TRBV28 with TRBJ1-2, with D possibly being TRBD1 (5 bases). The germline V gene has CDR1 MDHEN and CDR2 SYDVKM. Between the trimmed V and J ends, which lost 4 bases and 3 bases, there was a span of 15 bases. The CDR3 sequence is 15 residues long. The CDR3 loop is CASSSSRRGDYGYTF. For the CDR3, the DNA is TGTGCCAGCAGTTCCTCCCGGAGGGGAGACTATGGCTACACCTTC.

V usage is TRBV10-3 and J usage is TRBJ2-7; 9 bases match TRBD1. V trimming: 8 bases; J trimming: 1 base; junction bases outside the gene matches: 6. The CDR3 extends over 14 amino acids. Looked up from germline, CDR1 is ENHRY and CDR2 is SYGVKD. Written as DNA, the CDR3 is TGTGCCATCTCCCGGGACAGGGTATCCTACGAGCAGTACTTC. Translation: CAISRDRVSYEQYF.

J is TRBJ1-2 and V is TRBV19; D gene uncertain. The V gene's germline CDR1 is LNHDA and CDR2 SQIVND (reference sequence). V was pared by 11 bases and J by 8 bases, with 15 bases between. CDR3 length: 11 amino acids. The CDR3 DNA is TGTGCCGGATTCGGAGGGTACGGCTACACCTTC. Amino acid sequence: CAGFGGYGYTF.

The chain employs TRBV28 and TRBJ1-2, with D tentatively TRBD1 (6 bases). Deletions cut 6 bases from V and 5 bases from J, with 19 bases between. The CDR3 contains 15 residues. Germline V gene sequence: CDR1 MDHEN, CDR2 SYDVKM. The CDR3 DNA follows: TGTGCCAGCAGCAGTCCCGGGACACCGGTTTATGGCTACACCTTC. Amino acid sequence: CASSSPGTPVYGYTF.

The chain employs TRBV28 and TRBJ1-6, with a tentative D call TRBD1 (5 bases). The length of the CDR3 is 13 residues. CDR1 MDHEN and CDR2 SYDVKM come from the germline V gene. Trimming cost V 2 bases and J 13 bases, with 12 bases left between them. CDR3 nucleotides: TGTGCCAGCAGTTTACGGACTAGGGGCCCCCTCCACTTT. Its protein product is CASSLRTRGPLHF.

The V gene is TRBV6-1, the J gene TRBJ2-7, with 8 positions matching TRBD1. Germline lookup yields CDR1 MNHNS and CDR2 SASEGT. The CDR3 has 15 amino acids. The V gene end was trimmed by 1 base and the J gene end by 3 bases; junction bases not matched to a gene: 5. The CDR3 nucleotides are TGTGCCAGCAGTGAAGAGGGGACAGGCTACTACGAGCAGTACTTC. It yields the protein CASSEEGTGYYEQYF.

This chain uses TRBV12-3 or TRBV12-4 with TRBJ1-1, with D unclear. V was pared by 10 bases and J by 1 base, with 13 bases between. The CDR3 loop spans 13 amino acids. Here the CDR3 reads CATAVGENTEAFF. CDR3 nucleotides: TGTGCCACCGCGGTCGGGGAGAACACTGAAGCTTTCTTT.

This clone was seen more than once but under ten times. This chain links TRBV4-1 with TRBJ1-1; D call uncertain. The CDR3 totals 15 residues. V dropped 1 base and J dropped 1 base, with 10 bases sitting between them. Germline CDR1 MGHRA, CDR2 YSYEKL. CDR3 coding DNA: TGCGCCAGCAGCCAAGGGGAGGTCTGGAACACTGAAGCTTTCTTT. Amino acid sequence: CASSQGEVWNTEAFF.

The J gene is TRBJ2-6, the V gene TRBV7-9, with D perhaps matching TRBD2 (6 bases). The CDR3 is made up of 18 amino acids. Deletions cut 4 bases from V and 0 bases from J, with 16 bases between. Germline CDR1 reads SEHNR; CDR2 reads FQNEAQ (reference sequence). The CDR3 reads CASSSLREALSGANVLTF. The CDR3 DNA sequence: TGTGCCAGCAGCTCACTGAGGGAGGCTCTCTCTGGGGCCAACGTCCTGACTTTC. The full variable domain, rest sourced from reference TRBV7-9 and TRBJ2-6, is DTGVSQNPRHKITKRGQNVTFRCDPISEHNRLYWYRQTLGQGPEFLTYFQNEAQLEKSRLLSDRFSAERPKGSFSTLEIQRTEQGDSAMYLCASSSLREALSGANVLTFGAGSRLTVL.

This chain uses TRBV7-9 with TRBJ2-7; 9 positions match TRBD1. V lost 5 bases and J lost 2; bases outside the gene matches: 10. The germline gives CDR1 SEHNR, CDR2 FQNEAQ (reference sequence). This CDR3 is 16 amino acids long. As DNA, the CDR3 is TGTGCCAGCAGCCCCCAGACAGGGGGATATACCTACGAGCAGTACTTC. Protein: CASSPQTGGYTYEQYF.

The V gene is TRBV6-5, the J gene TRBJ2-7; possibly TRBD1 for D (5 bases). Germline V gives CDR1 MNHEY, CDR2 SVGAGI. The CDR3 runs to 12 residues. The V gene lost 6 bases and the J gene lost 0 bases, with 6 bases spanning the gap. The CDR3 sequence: CASSDSSYEQYF. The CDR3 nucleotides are TGTGCCAGCAGCGACAGCTCCTACGAGCAGTACTTC.

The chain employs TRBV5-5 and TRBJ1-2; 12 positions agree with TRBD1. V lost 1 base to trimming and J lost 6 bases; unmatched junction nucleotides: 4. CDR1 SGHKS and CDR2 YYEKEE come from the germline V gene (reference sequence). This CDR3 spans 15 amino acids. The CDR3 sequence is CASSLPGTGGNGYTF. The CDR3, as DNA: TGTGCCAGCAGCTTGCCCGGGACAGGGGGCAATGGCTACACCTTC.

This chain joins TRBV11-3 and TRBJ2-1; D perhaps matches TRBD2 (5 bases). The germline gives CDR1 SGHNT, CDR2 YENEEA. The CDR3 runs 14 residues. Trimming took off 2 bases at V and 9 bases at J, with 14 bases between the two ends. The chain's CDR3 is CASSLRRTSVEQFF. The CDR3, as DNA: TGTGCCAGCAGCTTAAGGCGGACTTCAGTTGAGCAGTTCTTC.

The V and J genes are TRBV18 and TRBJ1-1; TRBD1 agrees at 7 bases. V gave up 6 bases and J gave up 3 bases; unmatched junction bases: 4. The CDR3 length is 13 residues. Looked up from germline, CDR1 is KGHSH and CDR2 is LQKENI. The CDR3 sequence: CASSDRMDTEAFF. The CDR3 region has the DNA TGTGCCAGCTCGGACAGGATGGACACTGAAGCTTTCTTT.

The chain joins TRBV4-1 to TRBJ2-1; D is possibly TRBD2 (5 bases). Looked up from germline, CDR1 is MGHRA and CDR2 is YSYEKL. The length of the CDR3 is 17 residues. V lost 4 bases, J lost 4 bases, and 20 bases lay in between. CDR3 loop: CASSLLPRGGLYNEQFF. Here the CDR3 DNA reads TGCGCCAGCAGCCTCCTCCCGCGCGGCGGGTTGTACAATGAGCAGTTCTTC.

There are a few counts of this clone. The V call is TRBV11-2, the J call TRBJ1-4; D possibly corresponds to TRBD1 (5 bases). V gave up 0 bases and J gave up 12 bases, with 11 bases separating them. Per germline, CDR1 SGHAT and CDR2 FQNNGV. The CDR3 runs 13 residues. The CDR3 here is CASSLEPGLELFF. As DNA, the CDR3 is TGTGCCAGCAGCTTAGAGCCGGGACTCGAACTGTTTTTT.

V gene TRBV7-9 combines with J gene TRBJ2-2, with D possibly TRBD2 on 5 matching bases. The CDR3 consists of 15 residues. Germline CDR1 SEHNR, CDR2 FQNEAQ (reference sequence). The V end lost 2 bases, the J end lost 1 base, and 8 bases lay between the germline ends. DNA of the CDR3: TGTGCCAGCAGCTTATCCGGGATGAACACCGGGGAGCTGTTTTTT. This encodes CASSLSGMNTGELFF.

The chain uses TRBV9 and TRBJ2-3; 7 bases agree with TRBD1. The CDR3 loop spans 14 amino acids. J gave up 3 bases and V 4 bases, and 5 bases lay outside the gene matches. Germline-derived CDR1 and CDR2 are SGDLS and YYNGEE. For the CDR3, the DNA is TGTGCCAGCAGCAAAGACAGGGTGACAGATACGCAGTATTTT. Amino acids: CASSKDRVTDTQYF.

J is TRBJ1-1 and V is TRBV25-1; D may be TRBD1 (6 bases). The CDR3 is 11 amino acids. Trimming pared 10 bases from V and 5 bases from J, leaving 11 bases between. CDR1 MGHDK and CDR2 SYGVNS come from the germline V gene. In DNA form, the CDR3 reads TGTGCCACCTATAGGGGGACTGAAGCTTTCTTT. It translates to CATYRGTEAFF.

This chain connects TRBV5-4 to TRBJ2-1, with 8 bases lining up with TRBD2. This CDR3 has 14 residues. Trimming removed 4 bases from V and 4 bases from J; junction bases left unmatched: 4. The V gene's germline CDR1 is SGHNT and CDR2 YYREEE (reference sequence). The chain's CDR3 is CASSEQRGYNEQFF. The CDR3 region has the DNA TGTGCCAGCAGCGAACAGCGGGGGTACAATGAGCAGTTCTTC.

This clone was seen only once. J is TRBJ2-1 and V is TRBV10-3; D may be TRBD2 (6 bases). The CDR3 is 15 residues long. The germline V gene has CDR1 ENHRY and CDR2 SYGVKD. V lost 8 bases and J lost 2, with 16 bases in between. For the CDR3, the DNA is TGTGCCATCGGGCAAGCGCGGGGCCCCTACAATGAGCAGTTCTTC. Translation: CAIGQARGPYNEQFF.

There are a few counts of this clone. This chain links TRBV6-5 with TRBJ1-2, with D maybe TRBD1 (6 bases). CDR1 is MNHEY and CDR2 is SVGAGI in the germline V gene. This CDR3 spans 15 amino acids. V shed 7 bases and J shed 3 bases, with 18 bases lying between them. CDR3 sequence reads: CASTRHRPGDYGYTF. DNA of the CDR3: TGTGCCAGCACCCGCCACCGTCCAGGGGACTATGGCTACACCTTC.